The rows below give T cell receptor beta chains drawn from one sample of a study of T cell responses to AZD1222 COVID-19 vaccine. Profiling relied on immunoSEQ multiplex PCR, and the TCRdb table lists in-frame clones only, not all of them. The sample has 180,000 or so clones, about 89% seen once. Specimen: peripheral blood, collected 28 days after the second AZD1222 dose. Every receptor here comes from an adult who received the AZD1222 COVID-19 vaccine. Each CDR3 is given with its conserved first and last residue. The order of the fields is J gene, D gene, V gene, clone size, CDR3 DNA, CDR3 protein. A D gene is named only where the DNA matches it firmly. The size of a clone is reported for some rows only, either as once, few or many, or as a class for expanded clones.

TRBJ1-1 | TRBD1 | TRBV6-5 | NA | TGTGCCAGCAGCCCGACAGGGGGTGTCACTGAAGCTTTCTTT | CASSPTGGVTEAFF
TRBJ2-7 | TRBD1 | TRBV5-5 | once | TGTGCCAGCAGCTTCCTGACCGGGACAGGGGTTTACGAGCAGTACTTC | CASSFLTGTGVYEQYF
TRBJ1-4 | NA | TRBV19 | NA | TGTGCCAGTAGTTCCCCTAGCAGTCATGGTGAAAAACTGTTTTTT | CASSSPSSHGEKLFF
TRBJ1-2 | TRBD1 | TRBV19 | few | TGTGCCAGTAGTAGACAGGGTTCTAATGGCTACACCTTC | CASSRQGSNGYTF
TRBJ2-7 | NA | TRBV15 | NA | TGTGCCACCAGCAGAGGTGGGGCAGGCAACGACGAGCAGTACTTC | CATSRGGAGNDEQYF
TRBJ1-3 | NA | TRBV2 | NA | TGTGCCAGCGTTGCCCGACAGATCCAGATCTCTGGAAACACCATATATTTT | CASVARQIQISGNTIYF
TRBJ1-2 | TRBD1 | TRBV29-1 | NA | TGCAGCGTTTATACAGGGGGCAGATCTAACTATGGCTACACCTTC | CSVYTGGRSNYGYTF
TRBJ1-4 | NA | TRBV12-1 | few | TGTGCCAGCAGCTTCTCCAGGGGCGGTGAAAAACTGTTTTTT | CASSFSRGGEKLFF
TRBJ1-1 | NA | TRBV7-8 | NA | TGTGCCAGCAGTTTCGATTTGAACACTGAAGCTTTCTTT | CASSFDLNTEAFF
TRBJ2-1 | NA | TRBV7-8 | NA | TGTGCCAGTGTACCCCGGGCCAGGGGAGGCAATGAGCAGTTCTTC | CASVPRARGGNEQFF
TRBJ2-3 | NA | TRBV2 | NA | TGTGCCAGCACCGGACGTGGACACTTAACCCCCACAGATACGCAGTATTTT | CASTGRGHLTPTDTQYF
TRBJ1-2 | NA | TRBV27 | NA | TGTGCCAGCGGACAATTTGGGGTGGGTGGCTACACCTTC | CASGQFGVGGYTF
TRBJ2-1 | TRBD2 | TRBV15 | NA | TGTGCCACCAGCAGAGATTATGAGGGGACTAGCATGCATGAGCAGTTCTTC | CATSRDYEGTSMHEQFF
TRBJ2-7 | NA | TRBV27 | NA | TGTGCCAGCAGTTCCGCCGGAACAGGGAAGGGATCCTACGAGCAGTACTTC | CASSSAGTGKGSYEQYF
TRBJ2-3 | NA | TRBV3-1/TRBV3-2 | NA | TGTGCCAGCAGCTCGAGCGGAAAGGGGGATACGCAGTATTTT | CASSSSGKGDTQYF
TRBJ1-2 | NA | TRBV5-1 | NA | TGCGCCAGCAGCGGGCCTCCAGCTAACTATGGCTACACCTTC | CASSGPPANYGYTF
TRBJ1-2 | NA | TRBV19 | NA | TGTGCCAGTAGTATGCACGAAGGCGGCAACTATGGCTACACCTTC | CASSMHEGGNYGYTF
TRBJ1-2 | NA | TRBV10-3 | NA | TGTGCCATCAGTGGAAAGAGCCAAGGCGGCGGCTACACCTTC | CAISGKSQGGGYTF
TRBJ1-2 | TRBD1 | TRBV18 | NA | TGTGCCAGCTCACCTTTCGCAGGGACAGGGGATGGCTACACCTTC | CASSPFAGTGDGYTF
TRBJ2-3 | NA | TRBV5-1 | NA | TGCGCCAGCAGCCTCCCCCGGGGGTCGGCGGGGGATACGCAGTATTTT | CASSLPRGSAGDTQYF
TRBJ2-7 | TRBD2 | TRBV7-9 | once | TGTGCCAGCAGCCCGGGGCTAGCGGACTACGAGCAGTACTTC | CASSPGLADYEQYF
TRBJ2-2 | NA | TRBV2 | NA | TGTGCCAGCAAAGATACGGGGGGCCTGGGCGGGGAGCTGTTTTTT | CASKDTGGLGGELFF
TRBJ1-1 | NA | TRBV7-2 | NA | TGTGCCAGCAGCTTTTCGGTGGGGGCTGGCACTGAAGCTTTCTTT | CASSFSVGAGTEAFF
TRBJ1-2 | NA | TRBV19 | NA | TGTGCCAGTAGGTTCGGATCTGGCTACACCTTC | CASRFGSGYTF
TRBJ1-1 | TRBD1 | TRBV27 | NA | TGTGCCAGCAGTCTAGGGACAGGCCTCACTGAAGCTTTCTTT | CASSLGTGLTEAFF
TRBJ2-7 | NA | TRBV7-9 | NA | TGTGCCAGCAGCGACAGGAGCGCCTACGAGCAGTACTTC | CASSDRSAYEQYF
TRBJ2-7 | TRBD1 | TRBV5-1 | few | TGCGCCAGCAGCCACGGGACAGGGAGCTACGAGCAGTACTTC | CASSHGTGSYEQYF
TRBJ2-1 | NA | TRBV18 | NA | TGTGCCAGCTCTCGCGGGTCATACAATGAGCAGTTCTTC | CASSRGSYNEQFF
TRBJ1-2 | NA | TRBV5-1 | NA | TGCGCCAGCAGCTTGGTGTCAGGGTCGGATGGCTACACCTTC | CASSLVSGSDGYTF
TRBJ1-1 | NA | TRBV10-3 | once | TGTGCCACTTCAACGGGGGAAACTGAAGCTTTCTTT | CATSTGETEAFF
TRBJ2-2 | NA | TRBV7-2 | NA | TGTGCCAGCAGCTTTTCCATGTCCGGACGCGCGAACACCGGGGAGCTGTTTTTT | CASSFSMSGRANTGELFF
TRBJ1-1 | NA | TRBV19 | NA | TGTGCCAGTAGTTCTGCGGACACCCTAAACACTGAAGCTTTCTTT | CASSSADTLNTEAFF
TRBJ1-5 | NA | TRBV18 | NA | TGTGCCAGCTCACAGGGCAATCAGCCCCAGCATTTT | CASSQGNQPQHF
TRBJ1-1 | NA | TRBV18 | NA | TGTGCCAGCTCACCCCGACTTCGGACTGAAGCTTTCTTT | CASSPRLRTEAFF
TRBJ1-1 | NA | TRBV29-1 | NA | TGCAGCGTTGAAGTGGGATTGACTGAAGCTTTCTTT | CSVEVGLTEAFF
TRBJ1-2 | TRBD1 | TRBV19 | once | TGTGCCACCAACCCCGGGACAGGGGGTCTTGGCTACACCTTC | CATNPGTGGLGYTF
TRBJ2-7 | NA | TRBV6-5 | NA | TGTGCCAGCAGTTACGTTGGGACCTCCTACGAGCAGTACTTC | CASSYVGTSYEQYF
TRBJ2-7 | NA | TRBV6-1 | NA | TGTGCCAGCAGTGAACCCAGCTGGAGCTCCTACGAGCAGTACTTC | CASSEPSWSSYEQYF
TRBJ1-5 | TRBD1 | TRBV19 | NA | TGTGCCAGTAGTACCCGACAGGGTGGAGTGGGGAATCAGCCCCAGCATTTT | CASSTRQGGVGNQPQHF
TRBJ1-5 | TRBD1 | TRBV19 | NA | TGTGCCAGTAGGGACAGGGGCCTCCCCAATCAGCCCCAGCATTTT | CASRDRGLPNQPQHF
TRBJ1-2 | NA | TRBV3-1/TRBV3-2 | NA | TGTGCCAGCAGCCAGACCACCGGGACGGCTTATGGCTACACCTTC | CASSQTTGTAYGYTF
TRBJ1-2 | NA | TRBV7-2 | NA | TGTGCCAGCAGCTACCGGAGGGGTAATGGCTACACCTTC | CASSYRRGNGYTF
TRBJ2-4 | NA | TRBV18 | once | TGTGCCAGCTCACCACTCTCTGGGACCAAAAACATTCAGTACTTC | CASSPLSGTKNIQYF
TRBJ2-2 | NA | TRBV2 | NA | TGTGCCAGCAGTGATATAGGGTACACCGGGGAGCTGTTTTTT | CASSDIGYTGELFF
TRBJ1-6 | NA | TRBV2 | NA | TGTGCCAGCAGTGAGCAGGCGAGGAATTCACCCCTCCACTTT | CASSEQARNSPLHF
TRBJ2-5 | NA | TRBV4-1 | NA | TGCGCCAGCAGCCAACTTCCCTTACTGGAGACCCAGTACTTC | CASSQLPLLETQYF
TRBJ1-2 | NA | TRBV11-2 | NA | TGTGCCAGCAGCCCCCGACAGGCGGTTAACTATGGCTACACCTTC | CASSPRQAVNYGYTF
TRBJ1-2 | TRBD1 | TRBV27 | NA | TGTGCCAGCAGTCCGGGACAGGGAGTTGGCTACACCTTC | CASSPGQGVGYTF
TRBJ1-1 | TRBD1 | TRBV29-1 | NA | TGCAGCGTTAGGGACAGGAACACTGAAGCTTTCTTT | CSVRDRNTEAFF
TRBJ1-6 | TRBD1 | TRBV5-1 | NA | TGCGCCAGCAGCCTATGGACAGGGGATTCACCCCTCCACTTT | CASSLWTGDSPLHF
TRBJ2-2 | NA | TRBV14 | NA | TGTGCCAGCAGCCTAACCGGGGGTGCCGGGGAGCTGTTTTTT | CASSLTGGAGELFF
TRBJ1-2 | TRBD1 | TRBV19 | NA | TGTGCCAGTAGTATCTCCTATGGGACAGTCTATGGCTACACCTTC | CASSISYGTVYGYTF
TRBJ1-4 | NA | TRBV11-2 | NA | TGTGCCAGCAGAGAGGCAGGAGGGGGTGAAAAACTGTTTTTT | CASREAGGGEKLFF
TRBJ2-3 | NA | TRBV13 | NA | TGTGCCAGCAGCTTGGAACCTAATACGCAGTATTTT | CASSLEPNTQYF
TRBJ2-3 | NA | TRBV24-1 | NA | TGTGCCACCAGTGGGGACTCTTCAGATACGCAGTATTTT | CATSGDSSDTQYF